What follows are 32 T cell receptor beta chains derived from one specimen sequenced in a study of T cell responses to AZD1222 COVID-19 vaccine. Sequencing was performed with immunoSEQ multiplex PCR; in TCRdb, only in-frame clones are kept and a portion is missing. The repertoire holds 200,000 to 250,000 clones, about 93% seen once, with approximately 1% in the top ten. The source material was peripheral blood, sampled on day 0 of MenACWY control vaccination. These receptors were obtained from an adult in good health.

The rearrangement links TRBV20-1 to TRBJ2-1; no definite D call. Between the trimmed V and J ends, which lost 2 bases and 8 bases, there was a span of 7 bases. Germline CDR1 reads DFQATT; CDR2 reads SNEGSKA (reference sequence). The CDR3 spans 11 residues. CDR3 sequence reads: CSARSTHEQFF. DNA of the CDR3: TGCAGTGCTAGAAGCACTCATGAGCAGTTCTTC.

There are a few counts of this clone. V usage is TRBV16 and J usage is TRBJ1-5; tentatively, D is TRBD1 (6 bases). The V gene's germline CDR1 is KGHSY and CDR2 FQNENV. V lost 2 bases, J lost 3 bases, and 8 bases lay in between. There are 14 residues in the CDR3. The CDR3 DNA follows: TGTGCCAGCAGCCAACGACAGGACAATCAGCCCCAGCATTTT. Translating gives CASSQRQDNQPQHF. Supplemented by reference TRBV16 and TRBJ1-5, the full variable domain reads GEEVAQTPKHLVRGEGQKAKLYCAPIKGHSYVFWYQQVLKNEFKFLISFQNENVFDETGMPKERFSAKCLPNSPCSLEIQATKLEDSAVYFCASSQRQDNQPQHFGDGTRLSIL.

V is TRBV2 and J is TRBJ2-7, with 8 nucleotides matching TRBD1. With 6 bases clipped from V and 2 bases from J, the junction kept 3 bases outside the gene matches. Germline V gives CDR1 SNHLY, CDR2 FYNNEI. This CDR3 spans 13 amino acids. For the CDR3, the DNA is TGTGCCAGCAGATCGACAGGGGCCTACGAGCAGTACTTC. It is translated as CASRSTGAYEQYF.

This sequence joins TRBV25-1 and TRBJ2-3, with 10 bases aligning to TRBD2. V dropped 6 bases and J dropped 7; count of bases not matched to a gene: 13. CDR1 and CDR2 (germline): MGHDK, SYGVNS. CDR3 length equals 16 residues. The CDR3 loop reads CASRSPGLASGYTQYF. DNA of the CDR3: TGTGCCAGCAGAAGCCCGGGACTAGCGTCTGGATATACGCAGTATTTT.

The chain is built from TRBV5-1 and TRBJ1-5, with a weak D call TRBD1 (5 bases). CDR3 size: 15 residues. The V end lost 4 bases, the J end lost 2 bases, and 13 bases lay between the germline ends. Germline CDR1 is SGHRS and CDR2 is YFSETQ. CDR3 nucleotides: TGCGCCAGCAGCCCCACAGGTGGGGGCAATCAGCCCCAGCATTTT. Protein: CASSPTGGGNQPQHF.

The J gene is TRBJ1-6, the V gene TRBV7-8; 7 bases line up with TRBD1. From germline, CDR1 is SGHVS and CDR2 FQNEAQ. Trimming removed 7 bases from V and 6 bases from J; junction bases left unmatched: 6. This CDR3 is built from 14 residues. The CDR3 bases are TGTGCCAGCAACGTCAGGGGGAGTAATTCACCCCTCCACTTT. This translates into CASNVRGSNSPLHF.

The CDR3 DNA is TGCGCCAGCAGGGAGGACAGGGTAGGAGCTTTCTTT. Its protein is CASREDRVGAFF. This rearrangement joins TRBV5-1 to TRBJ1-1, with 8 bases aligning to TRBD1. The germline CDR1 and CDR2 sequences are SGHRS and YFSETQ. J was trimmed by 10 bases and V by 5 bases; bases with no gene match: 7. CDR3 length: 12 amino acids.

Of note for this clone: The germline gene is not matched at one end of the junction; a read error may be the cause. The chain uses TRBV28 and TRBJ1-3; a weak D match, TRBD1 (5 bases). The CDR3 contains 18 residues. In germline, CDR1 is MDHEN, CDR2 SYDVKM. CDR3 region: CASCLDARRGNSGNTIYF. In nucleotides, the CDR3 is TGTGCCAGCTGTTTAGACGCCCGGAGGGGCAACTCTGGAAACACCATATATTTT. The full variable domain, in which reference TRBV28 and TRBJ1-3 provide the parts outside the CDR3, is DVKVTQSSRYLVKRTGEKVFLECVQDMDHENMFWYRQDPGLGLRLIYFSYDVKMKEKGDIPEGYSVSREKKERFSLILESASTNQTSMYLCASCLDARRGNSGNTIYFGEGSWLTVV.

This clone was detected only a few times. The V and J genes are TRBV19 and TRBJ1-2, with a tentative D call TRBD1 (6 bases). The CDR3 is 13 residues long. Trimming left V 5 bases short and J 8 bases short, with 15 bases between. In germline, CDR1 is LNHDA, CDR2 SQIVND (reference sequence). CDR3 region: CASSVNREGGYTF. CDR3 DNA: TGTGCCAGTAGTGTTAACAGGGAGGGCGGCTACACCTTC.

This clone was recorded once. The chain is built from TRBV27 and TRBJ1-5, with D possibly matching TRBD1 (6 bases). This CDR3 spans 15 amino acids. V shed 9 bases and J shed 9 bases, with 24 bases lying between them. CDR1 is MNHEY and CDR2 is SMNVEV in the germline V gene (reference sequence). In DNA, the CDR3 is TGTGCCAGTAGGCCCTGGGGGGGGGCGATCTCGCCCCAGCATTTT. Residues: CASRPWGGAISPQHF.

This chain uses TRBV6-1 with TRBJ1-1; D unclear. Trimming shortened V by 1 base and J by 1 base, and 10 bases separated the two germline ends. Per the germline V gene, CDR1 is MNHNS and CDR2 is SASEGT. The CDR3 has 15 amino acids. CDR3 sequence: CASSEDRFANTEAFF. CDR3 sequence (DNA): TGTGCCAGCAGTGAAGACCGATTTGCGAACACTGAAGCTTTCTTT.

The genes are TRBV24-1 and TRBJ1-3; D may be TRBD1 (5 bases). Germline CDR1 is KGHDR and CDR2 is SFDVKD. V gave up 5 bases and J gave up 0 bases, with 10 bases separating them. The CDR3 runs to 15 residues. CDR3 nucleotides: TGTGCCACCAGTGCCACTGACAGCTCTGGAAACACCATATATTTT. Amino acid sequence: CATSATDSSGNTIYF.

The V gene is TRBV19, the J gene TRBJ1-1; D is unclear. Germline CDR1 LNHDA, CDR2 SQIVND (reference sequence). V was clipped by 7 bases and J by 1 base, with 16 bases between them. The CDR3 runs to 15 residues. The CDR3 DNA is TGTGCCAGTAACTCTGGGGATTTAAGGAACACTGAAGCTTTCTTT. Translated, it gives CASNSGDLRNTEAFF.

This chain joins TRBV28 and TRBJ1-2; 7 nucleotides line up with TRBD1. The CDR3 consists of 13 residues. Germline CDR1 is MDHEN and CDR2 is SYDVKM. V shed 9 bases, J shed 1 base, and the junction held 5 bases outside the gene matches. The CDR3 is CASLRGHNYGYTF. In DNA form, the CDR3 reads TGTGCCAGTCTGAGGGGGCATAACTATGGCTACACCTTC.

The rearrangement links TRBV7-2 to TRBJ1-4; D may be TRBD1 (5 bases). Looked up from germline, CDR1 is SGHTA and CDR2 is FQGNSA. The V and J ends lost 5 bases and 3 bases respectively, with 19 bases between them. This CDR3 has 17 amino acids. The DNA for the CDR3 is TGTGCCAGCAGCCAGGTCCGGCAGGGCCCCGCTAATGAAAAACTGTTTTTT. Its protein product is CASSQVRQGPANEKLFF.

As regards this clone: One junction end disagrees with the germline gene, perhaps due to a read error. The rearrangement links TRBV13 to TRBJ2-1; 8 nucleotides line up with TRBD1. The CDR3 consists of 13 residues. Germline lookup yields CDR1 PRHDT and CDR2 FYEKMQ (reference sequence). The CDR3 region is CASSIGRDREQFF. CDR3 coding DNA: TGTGCCAGCAGCATAGGCCGGGACAGGGAGCAGTTCTTC.

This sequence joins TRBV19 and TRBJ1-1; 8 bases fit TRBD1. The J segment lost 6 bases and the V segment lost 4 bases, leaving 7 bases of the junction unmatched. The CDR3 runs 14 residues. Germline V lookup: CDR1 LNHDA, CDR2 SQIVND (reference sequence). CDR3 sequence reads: CASSTLQGVAEAFF. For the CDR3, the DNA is TGTGCCAGTAGTACATTACAGGGGGTAGCTGAAGCTTTCTTT.

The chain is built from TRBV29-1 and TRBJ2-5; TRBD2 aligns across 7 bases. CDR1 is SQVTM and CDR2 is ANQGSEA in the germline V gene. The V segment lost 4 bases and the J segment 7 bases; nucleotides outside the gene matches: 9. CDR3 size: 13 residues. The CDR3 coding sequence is TGCAGCGTTGCCCGGCGGGGGATGCGGACCCAGTACTTC. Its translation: CSVARRGMRTQYF.

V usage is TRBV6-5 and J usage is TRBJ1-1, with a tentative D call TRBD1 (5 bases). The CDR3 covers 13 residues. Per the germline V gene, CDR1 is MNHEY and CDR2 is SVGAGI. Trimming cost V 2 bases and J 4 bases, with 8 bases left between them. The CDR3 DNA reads TGTGCCAGCAGTTACGGTGGGGGCACTGAAGCTTTCTTT. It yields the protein CASSYGGGTEAFF.

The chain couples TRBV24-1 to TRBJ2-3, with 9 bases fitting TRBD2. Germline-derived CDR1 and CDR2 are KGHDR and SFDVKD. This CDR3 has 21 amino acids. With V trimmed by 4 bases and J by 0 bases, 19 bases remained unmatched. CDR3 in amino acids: CATSDPMMRGGGWSSTDTQYF. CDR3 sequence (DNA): TGTGCCACCAGTGACCCAATGATGCGGGGGGGCGGATGGTCTAGCACAGATACGCAGTATTTT.

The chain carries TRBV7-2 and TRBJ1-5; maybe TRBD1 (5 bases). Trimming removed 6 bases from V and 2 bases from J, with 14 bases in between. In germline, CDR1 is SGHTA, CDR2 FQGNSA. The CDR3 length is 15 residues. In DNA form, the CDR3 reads TGTGCCAGCAGTTCCGGGAGGGGCGGCAATCAGCCCCAGCATTTT. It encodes CASSSGRGGNQPQHF.

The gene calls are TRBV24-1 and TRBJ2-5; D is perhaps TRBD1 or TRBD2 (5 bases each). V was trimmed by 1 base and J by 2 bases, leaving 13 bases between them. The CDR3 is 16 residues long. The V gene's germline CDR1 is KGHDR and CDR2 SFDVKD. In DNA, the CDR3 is TGTGCCACCAGTGATTTCAGGGACCGAAATCAAGAGACCCAGTACTTC. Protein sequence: CATSDFRDRNQETQYF.

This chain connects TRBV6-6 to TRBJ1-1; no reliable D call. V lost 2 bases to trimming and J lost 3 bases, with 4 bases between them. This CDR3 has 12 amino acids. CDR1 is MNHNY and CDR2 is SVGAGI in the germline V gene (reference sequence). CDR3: CASSYQDTEAFF. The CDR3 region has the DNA TGTGCCAGCAGTTACCAGGACACTGAAGCTTTCTTT.

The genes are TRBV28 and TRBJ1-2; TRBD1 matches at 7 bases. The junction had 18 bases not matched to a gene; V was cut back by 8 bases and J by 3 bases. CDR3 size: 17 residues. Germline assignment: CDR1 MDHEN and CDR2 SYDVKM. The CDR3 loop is CASLSLTTGTAYYGYTF. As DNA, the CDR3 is TGTGCCAGCCTATCCCTTACAACCGGGACAGCGTACTATGGCTACACCTTC.

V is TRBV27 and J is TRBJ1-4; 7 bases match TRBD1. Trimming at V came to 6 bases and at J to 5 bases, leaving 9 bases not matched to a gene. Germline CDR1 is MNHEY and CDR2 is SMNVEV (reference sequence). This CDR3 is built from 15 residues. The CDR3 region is CASRKLDRWNEKLFF. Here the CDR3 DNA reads TGTGCCAGCAGGAAACTGGACAGGTGGAATGAAAAACTGTTTTTT.

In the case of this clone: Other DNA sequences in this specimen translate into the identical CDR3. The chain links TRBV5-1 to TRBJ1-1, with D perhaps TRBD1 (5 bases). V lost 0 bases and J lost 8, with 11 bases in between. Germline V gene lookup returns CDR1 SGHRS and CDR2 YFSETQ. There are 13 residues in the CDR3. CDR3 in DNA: TGCGCCAGCAGCTTGGCCGATAGGACAGAAGCTTTCTTT. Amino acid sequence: CASSLADRTEAFF. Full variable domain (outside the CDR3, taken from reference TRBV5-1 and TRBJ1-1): KAGVTQTPRYLIKTRGQQVTLSCSPISGHRSVSWYQQTPGQGLQFLFEYFSETQRNKGNFPGRFSGRQFSNSRSEMNVSTLELGDSALYLCASSLADRTEAFFGQGTRLTVV.

In DNA, the CDR3 is TGCGCCAGCAGCCGGGGCGGGGGGGGCTCCTACAATGAGCAGTTCTTC. This sequence encodes CASSRGGGGSYNEQFF. The chain recombines TRBV5-1 with TRBJ2-1, with 9 positions matching TRBD2. After removal of 4 bases from V and 0 bases from J, the junction contained 5 bases not matched to a gene. The germline V gene has CDR1 SGHRS and CDR2 YFSETQ. The CDR3 contains 16 residues.

CDR3 sequence (DNA): TGTGCCAGCAGTTACGGGATAGCGGGGGGGCCAGAGACCCAGTACTTC. It yields the protein CASSYGIAGGPETQYF. This chain uses TRBV6-2 or TRBV6-3 with TRBJ2-5, with TRBD2 matching 11 bases. The CDR3 is 16 residues long. The germline CDR1 and CDR2 sequences are MNHEY and SVGEGT. Unmatched junction bases numbered 6, after V lost 2 bases and J lost 4 bases.

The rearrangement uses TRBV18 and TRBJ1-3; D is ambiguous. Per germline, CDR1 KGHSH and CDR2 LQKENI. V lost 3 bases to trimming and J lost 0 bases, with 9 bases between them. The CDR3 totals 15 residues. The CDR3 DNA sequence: TGTGCCAGCTCACCCCAGACTAGCTCTGGAAACACCATATATTTT. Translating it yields CASSPQTSSGNTIYF.

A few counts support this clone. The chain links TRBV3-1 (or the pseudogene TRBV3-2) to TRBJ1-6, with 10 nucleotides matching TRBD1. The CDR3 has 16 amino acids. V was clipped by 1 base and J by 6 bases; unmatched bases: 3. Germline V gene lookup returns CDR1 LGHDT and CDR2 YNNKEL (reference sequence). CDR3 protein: CASSQGRTGGNSPLHF. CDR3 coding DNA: TGTGCCAGCAGCCAAGGGAGGACAGGGGGTAATTCACCCCTCCACTTT.

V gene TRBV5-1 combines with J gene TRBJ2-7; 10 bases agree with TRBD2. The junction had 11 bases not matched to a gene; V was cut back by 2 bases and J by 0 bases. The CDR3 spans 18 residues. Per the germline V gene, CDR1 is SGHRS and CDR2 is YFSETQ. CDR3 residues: CASSLGPSGGGSSYEQYF. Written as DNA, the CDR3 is TGCGCCAGCAGCTTAGGGCCTAGCGGGGGAGGGAGCTCCTACGAGCAGTACTTC.

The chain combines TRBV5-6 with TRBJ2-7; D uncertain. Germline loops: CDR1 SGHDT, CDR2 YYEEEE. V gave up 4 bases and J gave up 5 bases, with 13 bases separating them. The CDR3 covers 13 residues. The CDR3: CASSLYPFHEQYF. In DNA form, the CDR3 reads TGTGCCAGCAGCCTTTACCCATTCCACGAGCAGTACTTC.